One sample yielded the 14 T cell receptor beta chains listed below, sequenced in a study of cytomegalovirus exposure and HLA in healthy donors. Amplification used 60 Vbeta primers and 13 Jbeta primers. Generated by immunoSEQ multiplex PCR, the TCRdb table keeps only in-frame clones and is missing some. The data hold roughly 150,000 clones, with 70% to 85% observed a single time. Source material: PBMCs. All receptors come from a male donor in good health and CMV-seronegative.

The chain couples TRBV6-5 to TRBJ2-1, with TRBD2 identical over 9 bases. The V gene's germline CDR1 is MNHEY and CDR2 SVGAGI. The V gene end was trimmed by 4 bases and the J gene end by 2 bases; junction bases not matched to a gene: 6. The CDR3 consists of 16 residues. Written as DNA, the CDR3 is TGTGCCAGCAGTTCGATAGCGGGAGTGACCTACAATGAGCAGTTCTTC. It is translated as CASSSIAGVTYNEQFF.

The gene calls are TRBV4-1 and TRBJ2-3; tentatively, D is TRBD2 (7 bases). V was pared by 0 bases and J by 2 bases, with 12 bases between. The germline CDR1 and CDR2 sequences are MGHRA and YSYEKL. The CDR3 has 16 amino acids. The DNA of the CDR3 is TGCGCCAGCAGCCAAGAAGGGGGGGACGACACAGATACGCAGTATTTT. Its protein product is CASSQEGGDDTDTQYF.

This clone has just a few counts. The CDR3 here is CASGTGGVEKLFF. CDR3 coding DNA: TGTGCCAGCGGGACAGGGGGTGTTGAAAAACTGTTTTTT. This chain joins TRBV25-1 and TRBJ1-4, with 11 bases identical to TRBD1. J lost 7 bases, V lost 8 bases, and 3 bases had no gene match. This CDR3 is built from 13 residues. In germline, CDR1 is MGHDK, CDR2 SYGVNS.

The chain employs TRBV19 and TRBJ2-1; tentative D call: TRBD2 (5 bases). CDR1 is LNHDA, CDR2 SQIVND, per germline (reference sequence). This CDR3 comprises 16 residues. V was cut by 0 bases and J by 10 bases, with 19 bases left in between. CDR3 sequence (DNA): TGTGCCAGTAGTATAGATCGGGATGTGGAAGGAGAGGAGCAGTTCTTC. Residues: CASSIDRDVEGEEQFF.

The rearrangement joins TRBV10-3 to TRBJ1-2, with D maybe TRBD1 (5 bases). Deletions cut 3 bases from V and 6 bases from J, with 11 bases between. Germline assignment: CDR1 ENHRY and CDR2 SYGVKD. The CDR3 length is 13 residues. The CDR3 is CAISEEGRNGYTF. As DNA, the CDR3 is TGTGCCATCAGTGAAGAGGGGAGGAATGGCTACACCTTC.

The gene calls are TRBV19 and TRBJ2-3, with D possibly being TRBD1 (5 bases). Per the germline V gene, CDR1 is LNHDA and CDR2 is SQIVND (reference sequence). V lost 6 bases and J 1 base, leaving 20 bases between the germline ends. There are 17 residues in the CDR3. Here the CDR3 DNA reads TGTGCCAGTAGCGAATCCCGTGGGGCCCTGGGCACAGATACGCAGTATTTT. Protein: CASSESRGALGTDTQYF.

The genes are TRBV6-4 and TRBJ1-2; TRBD1 might be the D (5 bases). This CDR3 contains 15 residues. Germline CDR1 reads MRHNA; CDR2 reads SNTAGT. Trimming shortened V by 6 bases and J by 4 bases, and 18 bases separated the two germline ends. In nucleotides, the CDR3 is TGTGCCAGCAGCCACGACGGGGGAGGAAGCTATGGCTACACCTTC. Protein: CASSHDGGGSYGYTF.

This chain links TRBV2 with TRBJ2-1; 7 bases fit TRBD1. J was trimmed by 5 bases and V by 6 bases; bases with no gene match: 7. Germline loops: CDR1 SNHLY, CDR2 FYNNEI. This CDR3 is 14 amino acids long. In DNA form, the CDR3 reads TGTGCCAGCAGGGAGGTCGGACAGGACAATGAGCAGTTCTTC. This translates into CASREVGQDNEQFF.

This chain joins TRBV27 and TRBJ2-1; D is unclear. CDR1 is MNHEY and CDR2 is SMNVEV in the germline V gene (reference sequence). The CDR3 spans 14 residues. Trimming cost V 0 bases and J 3 bases, with 6 bases left between them. CDR3 DNA: TGTGCCAGCAGTTTATCGGGCAGCTACAATGAGCAGTTCTTC. Translation gives CASSLSGSYNEQFF.

The gene calls are TRBV7-8 and TRBJ2-3; a possible D gene is TRBD2 (6 bases). The ends were cut back, 5 bases at V and 4 bases at J, with 16 bases in the middle. Germline CDR1 reads SGHVS; CDR2 reads FQNEAQ. This CDR3 has 15 amino acids. Written as DNA, the CDR3 is TGTGCCAGCAGCCGAGGAGGACTAATTCCAGATACGCAGTATTTT. Translation gives CASSRGGLIPDTQYF.

The rearrangement links TRBV7-2 to TRBJ2-3; 12 positions match TRBD1. The CDR3 is 15 residues long. The junction had 4 bases not matched to a gene; V was cut back by 1 base and J by 8 bases. Germline V CDR1 and CDR2: SGHTA, FQGNSA. The CDR3 reads CASSLGGQGAGTQYF. The CDR3 coding sequence is TGTGCCAGCAGCTTAGGGGGACAGGGGGCCGGTACGCAGTATTTT.

This rearrangement joins TRBV5-1 to TRBJ2-3; 9 nucleotides align to TRBD2. CDR1 and CDR2 (germline): SGHRS, YFSETQ. The length of the CDR3 is 14 residues. V shed 5 bases and J 6 bases; nucleotides not matched to a gene: 7. Here the CDR3 reads CASSLAGNRDTQYF. The CDR3 nucleotides are TGCGCCAGCAGTCTAGCGGGGAATAGGGATACGCAGTATTTT.

This chain uses TRBV2 with TRBJ1-3; the match to TRBD1 covers 8 bases. Germline loops: CDR1 SNHLY, CDR2 FYNNEI. V gave up 5 bases and J gave up 2 bases; unmatched junction bases: 14. This CDR3 has 18 residues. The CDR3 nucleotides are TGTGCCAGCAGTAAGACAGGGGTATTCGAGGTCACTGGAAACACCATATATTTT. Translation gives CASSKTGVFEVTGNTIYF.

The chain uses TRBV7-2 and TRBJ2-5; 10 positions agree with TRBD1. The CDR3 covers 15 residues. Germline trimming cut 0 bases from V and 6 bases from J; bases unmatched to any gene: 4. Germline loops: CDR1 SGHTA, CDR2 FQGNSA. CDR3 nucleotides: TGTGCCAGCAGCTTAGCGAGGGACAGGGGACAGACCCAGTACTTC. Translation gives CASSLARDRGQTQYF.